The clone carrying this TCR beta chain was detected a few times. The antigen remains unidentified. TCR beta libraries were prepared from cDNA with unique molecular identifiers. TCRdb recomputed calls from the PCR reads with MiXCR, one row per CDR3 protein. This sample has roughly 800,000 distinct CDR3 sequences, with roughly 46% found just once. This sample is part of a study of post-analysis software for immune sequencing data. The CDR3 sequence is 14 residues long. With 11 bases clipped from V and 4 bases from J, the junction kept 12 bases outside the gene matches. Per germline, CDR1 MNHNS and CDR2 SASEGT. Study-level results: Roughly five TRBV segments were significantly more frequent in patients than in controls. TRBV5-6, TRBV5-1 and TRBV20-1 were among these segments. Among multiple sclerosis patients, normalized Chao1 diversity was significantly below that of controls.

The TCR originated in a girl aged 5-17 years with multiple sclerosis. The chain is built from TRBV6-1 and TRBJ2-7; 9 nucleotides line up with TRBD2. Specimen: blood. As DNA, the CDR3 is TGTGCCGCAACCCAGCTAGCGGGAAAGTACGAGCAGTACTTC. It translates to CAATQLAGKYEQYF.